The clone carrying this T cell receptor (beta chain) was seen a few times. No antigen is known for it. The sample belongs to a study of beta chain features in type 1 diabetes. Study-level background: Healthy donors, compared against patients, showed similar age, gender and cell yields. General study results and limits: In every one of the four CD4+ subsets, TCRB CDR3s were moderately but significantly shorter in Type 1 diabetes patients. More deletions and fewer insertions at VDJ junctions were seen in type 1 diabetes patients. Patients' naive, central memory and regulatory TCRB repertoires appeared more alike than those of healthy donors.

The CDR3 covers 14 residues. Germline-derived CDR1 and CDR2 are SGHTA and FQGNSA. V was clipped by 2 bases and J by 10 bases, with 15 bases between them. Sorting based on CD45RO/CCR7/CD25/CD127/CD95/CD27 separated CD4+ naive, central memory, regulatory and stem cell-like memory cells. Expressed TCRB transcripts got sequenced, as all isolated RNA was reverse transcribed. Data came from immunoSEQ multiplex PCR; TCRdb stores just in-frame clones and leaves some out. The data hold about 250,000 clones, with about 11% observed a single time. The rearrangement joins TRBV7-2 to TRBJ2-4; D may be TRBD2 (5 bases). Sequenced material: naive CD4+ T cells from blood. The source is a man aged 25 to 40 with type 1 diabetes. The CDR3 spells CASSLSSPRGIQYF. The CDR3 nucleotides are TGTGCCAGCAGCTTATCGTCGCCCCGAGGGATTCAGTACTTC.